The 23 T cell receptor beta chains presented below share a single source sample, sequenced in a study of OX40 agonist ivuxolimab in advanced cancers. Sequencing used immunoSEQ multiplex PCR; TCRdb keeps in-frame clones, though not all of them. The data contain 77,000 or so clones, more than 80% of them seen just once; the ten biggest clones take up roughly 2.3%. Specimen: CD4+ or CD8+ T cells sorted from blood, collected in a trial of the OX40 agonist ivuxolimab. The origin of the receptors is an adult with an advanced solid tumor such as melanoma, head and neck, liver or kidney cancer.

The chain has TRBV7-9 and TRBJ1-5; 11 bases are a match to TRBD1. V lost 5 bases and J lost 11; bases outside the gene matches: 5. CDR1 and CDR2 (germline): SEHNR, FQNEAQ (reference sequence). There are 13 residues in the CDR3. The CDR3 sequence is CASSRTGGETQHF. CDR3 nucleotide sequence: TGTGCCAGCAGCCGGACAGGGGGCGAGACCCAGCATTTT.

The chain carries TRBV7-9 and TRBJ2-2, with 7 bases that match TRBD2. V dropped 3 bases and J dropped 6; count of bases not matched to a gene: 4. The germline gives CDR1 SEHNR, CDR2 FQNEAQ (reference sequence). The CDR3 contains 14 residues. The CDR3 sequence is CASSFEAGAGELFF. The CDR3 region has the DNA TGTGCCAGCAGCTTTGAGGCGGGAGCCGGGGAGCTGTTTTTT. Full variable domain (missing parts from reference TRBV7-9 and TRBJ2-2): DTGVSQNPRHKITKRGQNVTFRCDPISEHNRLYWYRQTLGQGPEFLTYFQNEAQLEKSRLLSDRFSAERPKGSFSTLEIQRTEQGDSAMYLCASSFEAGAGELFFGEGSRLTVL.

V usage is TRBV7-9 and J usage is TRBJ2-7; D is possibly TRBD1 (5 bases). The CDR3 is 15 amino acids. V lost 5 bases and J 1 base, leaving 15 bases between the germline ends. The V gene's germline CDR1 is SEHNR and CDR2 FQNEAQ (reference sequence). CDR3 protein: CASSPPGQGSYEQYF. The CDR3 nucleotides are TGTGCCAGCAGCCCCCCCGGTCAGGGATCCTACGAGCAGTACTTC.

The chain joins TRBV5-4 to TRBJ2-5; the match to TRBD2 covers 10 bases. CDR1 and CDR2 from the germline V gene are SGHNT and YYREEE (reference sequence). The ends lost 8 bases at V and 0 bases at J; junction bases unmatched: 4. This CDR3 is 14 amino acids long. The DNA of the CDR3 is TGTGCCAGTCAAGCGGGGGGGTACCAAGAGACCCAGTACTTC. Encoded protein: CASQAGGYQETQYF. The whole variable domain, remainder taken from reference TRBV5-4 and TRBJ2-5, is ETGVTQSPTHLIKTRGQQVTLRCSSQSGHNTVSWYQQALGQGPQFIFQYYREEENGRGNFPPRFSGLQFPNYSSELNVNALELDDSALYLCASQAGGYQETQYFGPGTRLLVL.

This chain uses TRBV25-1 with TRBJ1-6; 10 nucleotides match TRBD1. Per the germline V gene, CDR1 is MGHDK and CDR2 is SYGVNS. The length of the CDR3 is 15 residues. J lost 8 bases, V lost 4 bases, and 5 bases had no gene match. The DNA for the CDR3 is TGTGCCAGCAGTGGGCGGACAGGGGGGTATTCACCCCTCCACTTT. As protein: CASSGRTGGYSPLHF. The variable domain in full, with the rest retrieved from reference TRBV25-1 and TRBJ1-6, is EADIYQTPRYLVIGTGKKITLECSQTMGHDKMYWYQQDPGMELHLIHYSYGVNSTEKGDLSSESTVSRIRTEHFPLTLESARPSHTSQYLCASSGRTGGYSPLHFGNGTRLTVT.

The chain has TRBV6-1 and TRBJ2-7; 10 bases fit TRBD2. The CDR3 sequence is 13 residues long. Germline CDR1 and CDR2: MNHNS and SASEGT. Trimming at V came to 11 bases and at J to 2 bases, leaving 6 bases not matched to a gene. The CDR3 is CASRLAGTYEQYF. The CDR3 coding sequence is TGTGCCTCCCGACTAGCGGGCACCTACGAGCAGTACTTC.

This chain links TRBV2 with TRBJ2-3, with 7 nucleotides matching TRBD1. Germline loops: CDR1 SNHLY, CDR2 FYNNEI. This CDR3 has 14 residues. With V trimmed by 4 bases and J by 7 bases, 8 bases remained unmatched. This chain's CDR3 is CASSVLTGRNTQYF. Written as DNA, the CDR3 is TGTGCCAGCAGTGTCCTGACAGGGAGAAATACGCAGTATTTT. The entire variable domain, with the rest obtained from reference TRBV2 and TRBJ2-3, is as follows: EPEVTQTPSHQVTQMGQEVILRCVPISNHLYFYWYRQILGQKVEFLVSFYNNEISEKSEIFDDQFSVERPDGSNFTLKIRSTKLEDSAMYFCASSVLTGRNTQYFGPGTRLTVL.

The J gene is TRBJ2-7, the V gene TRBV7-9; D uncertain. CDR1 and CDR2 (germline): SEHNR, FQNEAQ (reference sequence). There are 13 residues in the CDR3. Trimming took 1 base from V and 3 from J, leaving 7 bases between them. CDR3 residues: CASSLENNYEQYF. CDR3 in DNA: TGTGCCAGCAGCTTAGAGAACAACTACGAGCAGTACTTC. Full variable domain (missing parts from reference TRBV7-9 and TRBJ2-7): DTGVSQNPRHKITKRGQNVTFRCDPISEHNRLYWYRQTLGQGPEFLTYFQNEAQLEKSRLLSDRFSAERPKGSFSTLEIQRTEQGDSAMYLCASSLENNYEQYFGPGTRLTVT.

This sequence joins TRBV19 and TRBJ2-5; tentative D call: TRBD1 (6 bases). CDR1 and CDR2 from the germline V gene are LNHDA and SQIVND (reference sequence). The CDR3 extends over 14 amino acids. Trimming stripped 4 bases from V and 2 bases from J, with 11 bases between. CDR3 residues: CASSTGQLQETQYF. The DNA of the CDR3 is TGTGCCAGTAGTACAGGACAGCTTCAAGAGACCCAGTACTTC.

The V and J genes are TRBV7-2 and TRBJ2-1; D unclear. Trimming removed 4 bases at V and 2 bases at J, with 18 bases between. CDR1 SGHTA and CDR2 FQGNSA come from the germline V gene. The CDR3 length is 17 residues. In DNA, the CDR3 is TGTGCCAGCAGCTCAACCAGTACGAATTCCCCCTACAATGAGCAGTTCTTC. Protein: CASSSTSTNSPYNEQFF.

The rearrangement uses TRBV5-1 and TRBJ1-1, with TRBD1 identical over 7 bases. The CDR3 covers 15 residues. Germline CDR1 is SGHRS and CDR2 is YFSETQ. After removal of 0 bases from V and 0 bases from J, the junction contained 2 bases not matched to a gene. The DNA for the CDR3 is TGCGCCAGCAGCTTGGAGGGACAGTTGAACACTGAAGCTTTCTTT. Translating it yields CASSLEGQLNTEAFF.

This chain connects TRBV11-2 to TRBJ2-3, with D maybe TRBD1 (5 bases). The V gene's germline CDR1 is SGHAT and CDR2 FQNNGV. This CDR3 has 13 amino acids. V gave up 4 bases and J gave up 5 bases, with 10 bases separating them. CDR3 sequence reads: CASSWRRVDTQYF. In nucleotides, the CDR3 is TGTGCCAGCAGCTGGCGCAGGGTAGATACGCAGTATTTT.

The CDR3 loop reads CASSIDLVSKNGELFF. The CDR3 bases are TGTGCCAGTAGTATAGATCTAGTCAGCAAGAACGGGGAGCTGTTTTTT. J is TRBJ2-2 and V is TRBV19; D not certain. V lost 0 bases and J lost 7, with 15 bases in between. The CDR3 runs 16 residues. CDR1 is LNHDA, CDR2 SQIVND, per germline (reference sequence).

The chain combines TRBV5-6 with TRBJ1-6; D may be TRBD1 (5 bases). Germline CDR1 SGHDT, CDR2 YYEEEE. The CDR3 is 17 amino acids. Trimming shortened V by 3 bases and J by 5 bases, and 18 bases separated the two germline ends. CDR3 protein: CASSSPQGIWDNSPLHF. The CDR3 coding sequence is TGTGCCAGCAGCTCACCCCAGGGTATTTGGGATAATTCACCCCTCCACTTT. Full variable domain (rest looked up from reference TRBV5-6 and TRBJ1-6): DAGVTQSPTHLIKTRGQQVTLRCSPKSGHDTVSWYQQALGQGPQFIFQYYEEEERQRGNFPDRFSGHQFPNYSSELNVNALLLGDSALYLCASSSPQGIWDNSPLHFGNGTRLTVT.

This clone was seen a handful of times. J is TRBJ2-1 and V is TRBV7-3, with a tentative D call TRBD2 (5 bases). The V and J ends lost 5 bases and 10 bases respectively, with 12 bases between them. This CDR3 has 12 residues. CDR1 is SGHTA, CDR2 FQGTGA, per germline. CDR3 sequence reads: CASSPGYSEQFF. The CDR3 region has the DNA TGTGCCAGCAGCCCGGGATACAGCGAGCAGTTCTTC.

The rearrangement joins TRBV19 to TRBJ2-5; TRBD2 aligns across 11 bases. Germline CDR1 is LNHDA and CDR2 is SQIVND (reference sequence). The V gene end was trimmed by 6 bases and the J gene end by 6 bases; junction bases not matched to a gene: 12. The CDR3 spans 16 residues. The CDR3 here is CASSQKTSGGLKTQYF. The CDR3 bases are TGTGCCAGTAGCCAAAAAACTAGCGGGGGCTTGAAGACCCAGTACTTC. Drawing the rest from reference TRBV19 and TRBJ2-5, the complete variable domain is DGGITQSPKYLFRKEGQNVTLSCEQNLNHDAMYWYRQDPGQGLRLIYYSQIVNDFQKGDIAEGYSVSREKKESFPLTVTSAQKNPTAFYLCASSQKTSGGLKTQYFGPGTRLLVL.

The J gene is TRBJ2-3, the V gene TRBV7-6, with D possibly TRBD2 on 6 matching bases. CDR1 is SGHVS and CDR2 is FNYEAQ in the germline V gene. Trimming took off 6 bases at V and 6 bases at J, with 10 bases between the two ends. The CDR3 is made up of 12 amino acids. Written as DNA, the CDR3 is TGTGCCAGCAGGGGAGGAGGTGATACGCAGTATTTT. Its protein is CASRGGGDTQYF.

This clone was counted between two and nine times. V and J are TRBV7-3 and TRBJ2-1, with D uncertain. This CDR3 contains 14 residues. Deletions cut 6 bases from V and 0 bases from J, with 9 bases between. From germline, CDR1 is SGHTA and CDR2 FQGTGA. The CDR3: CASRGPGSYNEQFF. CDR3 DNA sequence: TGTGCCAGCAGGGGTCCGGGCTCCTACAATGAGCAGTTCTTC.

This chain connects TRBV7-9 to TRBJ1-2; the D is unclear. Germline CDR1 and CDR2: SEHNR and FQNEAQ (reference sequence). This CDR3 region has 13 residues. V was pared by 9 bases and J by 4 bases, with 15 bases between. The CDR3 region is CASYPEGGYGYTF. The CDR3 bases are TGTGCCAGTTATCCGGAGGGCGGCTATGGCTACACCTTC.

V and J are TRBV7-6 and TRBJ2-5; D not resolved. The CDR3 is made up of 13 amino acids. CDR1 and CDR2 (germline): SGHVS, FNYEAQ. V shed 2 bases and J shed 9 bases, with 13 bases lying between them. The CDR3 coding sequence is TGTGCCAGCAGCTTATATGGAGAAAGGGCCCAGTACTTC. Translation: CASSLYGERAQYF.

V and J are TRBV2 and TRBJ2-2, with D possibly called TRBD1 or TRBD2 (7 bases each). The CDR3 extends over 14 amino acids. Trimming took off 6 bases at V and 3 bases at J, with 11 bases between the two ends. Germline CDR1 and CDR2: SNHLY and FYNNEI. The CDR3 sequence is CASSSGGDTGELFF. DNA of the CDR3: TGTGCCAGCAGCTCAGGGGGGGACACCGGGGAGCTGTTTTTT.

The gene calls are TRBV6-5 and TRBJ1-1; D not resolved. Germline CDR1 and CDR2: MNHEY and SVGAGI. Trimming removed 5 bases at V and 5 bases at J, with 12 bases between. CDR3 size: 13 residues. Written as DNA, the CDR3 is TGTGCCAGCAGTGAGGTACTTGTGACTGAAGCTTTCTTT. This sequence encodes CASSEVLVTEAFF.

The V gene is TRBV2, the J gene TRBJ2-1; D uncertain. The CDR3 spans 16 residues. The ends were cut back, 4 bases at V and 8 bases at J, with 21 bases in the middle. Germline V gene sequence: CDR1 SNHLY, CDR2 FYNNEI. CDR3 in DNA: TGTGCCAGCAGTGGCCGAAGCGACCCGGTAGTCGATGAGCAGTTCTTC. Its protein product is CASSGRSDPVVDEQFF.